This TCR beta chain was obtained from a study of T cells in women clearing cervical HPV infection. Germline V CDR1 and CDR2: LNHDA, SQIVND (reference sequence). V shed 6 bases and J shed 0 bases, with 12 bases lying between them. The CDR3 totals 14 residues. Here immunoSEQ multiplex PCR was the method, and the copy in TCRdb shows in-frame clones only, minus some. The sample features 48,000 or so clones, with around 1.5% in its top ten. Details on this clone: The read is 3 residues too short to cover the CDR3 end, so that end is filled in from the germline J gene.

The sequencing sample was made of blood buffy coat. The gene calls are TRBV19 and TRBJ2-7; D may be TRBD2 (6 bases). The clonotype originates from a woman aged 18 to 75 with a cervical HPV16 infection that either progressed to CIN3+ or cleared (not recorded which). CDR3 loop: CASRDSGYSYEQYF. CDR3 DNA, as far as it was read: TGTGCCAGTAGGGATAGCGGTTACTCCTACGAG.